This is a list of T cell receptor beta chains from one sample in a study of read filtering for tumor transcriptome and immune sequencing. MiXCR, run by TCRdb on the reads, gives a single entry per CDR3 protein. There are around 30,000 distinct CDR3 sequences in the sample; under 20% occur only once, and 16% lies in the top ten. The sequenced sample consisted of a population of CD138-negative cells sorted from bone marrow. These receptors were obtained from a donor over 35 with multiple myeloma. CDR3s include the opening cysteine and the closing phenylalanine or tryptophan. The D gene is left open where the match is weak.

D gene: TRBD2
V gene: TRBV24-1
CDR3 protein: CATSGGGSSPETQYF

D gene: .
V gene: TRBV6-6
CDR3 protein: CASSYNYGYTF

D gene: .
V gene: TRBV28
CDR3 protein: CASSLPRSSYEQYF

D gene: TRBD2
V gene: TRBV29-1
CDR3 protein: CSVSRTSAYNEQFF

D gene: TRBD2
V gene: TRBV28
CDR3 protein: CASSPGTSGSLKRETQYF

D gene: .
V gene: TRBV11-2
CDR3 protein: CASSASDETQYF

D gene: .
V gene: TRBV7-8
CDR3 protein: CASSFIGGAGELFF

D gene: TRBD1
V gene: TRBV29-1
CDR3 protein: CSVDPGGYTEAFF

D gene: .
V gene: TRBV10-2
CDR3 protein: CASSERTPRRTEAFF

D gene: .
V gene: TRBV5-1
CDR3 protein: CASSLGNGPLPYEQYF

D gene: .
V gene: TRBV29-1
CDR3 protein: CSVNDRSPSYNEQFF

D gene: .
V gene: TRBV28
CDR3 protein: CASSPYSGATDTQYF

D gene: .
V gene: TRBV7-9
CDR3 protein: CASSATSLPRSGANVLTF

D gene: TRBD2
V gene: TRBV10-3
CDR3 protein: CAISEPSGLAGGYNEQFF

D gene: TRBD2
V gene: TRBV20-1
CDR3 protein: CSARNPGLGYEQYF

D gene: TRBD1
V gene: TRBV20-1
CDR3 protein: CSGGDSSNGYTF